A single sample gave rise to the 11 T cell receptor beta chains below, sequenced in a study of regulatory T cells in long-lasting Graves disease. As for time point: newly diagnosed GD, antithyroid drugs for less than 3 months. The TCR library was made from RNA extracted from PBMCs. According to the study, TCR beta libraries were built with iRepertoire HTBI primers and CDR3-region Arm-PCR. Each CDR3 protein gets one entry after TCRdb re-called the multiplex PCR reads with MiXCR. In the table there are about 460,000 distinct CDR3 sequences, approximately 14% of which are singletons. Separately, the same data were catalogued under a study of T cells in Graves' hyperthyroidism and ophthalmopathy.

Sequencing was performed on peripheral blood mononuclear cells (PBMCs), taken at new diagnosis, from a patient treated with antithyroid drugs. Source of these receptors: a woman in her 50s with Graves disease.

The V gene is TRBV7-9, the J gene TRBJ1-6; tentative D call: TRBD1 (5 bases). Trimming pared 5 bases from V and 0 bases from J, leaving 14 bases between. Germline CDR1 reads SEHNR; CDR2 reads FQNEAQ (reference sequence). CDR3 length: 17 amino acids. The CDR3 DNA follows: TGTGCCAGCAGCCCGCGCGTGGGGGTCTCCTATAATTCACCCCTCCACTTT. Its translation is CASSPRVGVSYNSPLHF.

The table lists this clonotype with many counts. V and J are TRBV25-1 and TRBJ2-7; D uncertain. V lost 1 base and J lost 5, with 12 bases in between. The V gene's germline CDR1 is MGHDK and CDR2 SYGVNS. This CDR3 spans 14 amino acids. The CDR3: CASSEWARNHEQYF. In DNA, the CDR3 is TGTGCCAGCAGTGAATGGGCCAGGAACCACGAGCAGTACTTC.

Many counts were recorded for this clonotype. The V gene is TRBV29-1, the J gene TRBJ1-1, with a possible D match to TRBD1 (6 bases). The V gene lost 5 bases and the J gene lost 5 bases, with 15 bases spanning the gap. This CDR3 is 13 amino acids long. Germline V CDR1 and CDR2: SQVTM, ANQGSEA. CDR3 DNA: TGCAGCGTTACACCGAACAGGGCTACTGAAGCTTTCTTT. Protein product: CSVTPNRATEAFF.

Many counts were recorded for this clonotype. The chain has TRBV6-1 and TRBJ2-4; possibly TRBD1 for D (6 bases). The V gene's germline CDR1 is MNHNS and CDR2 SASEGT. V lost 7 bases and J lost 5, with 15 bases in between. There are 14 residues in the CDR3. For the CDR3, the DNA is TGTGCCAGCAAACGGATAGGGGGAGAAAACATTCAGTACTTC. Translation gives CASKRIGGENIQYF.

The rearrangement uses TRBV7-6 and TRBJ2-7; 9 bases line up with TRBD2. Germline V gene sequence: CDR1 SGHVS, CDR2 FNYEAQ. The CDR3 is 17 amino acids. Losses at the gene ends were 5 bases for V and 3 bases for J; bases not matched to a gene: 14. CDR3 region: CASSRRSSGVPGYEQYF. CDR3 coding DNA: TGTGCCAGCAGCCGGAGATCTAGCGGGGTCCCAGGCTACGAGCAGTACTTC. The full variable domain, rest sourced from reference TRBV7-6 and TRBJ2-7, is GAGVSQSPRYKVTKRGQDVALRCDPISGHVSLYWYRQALGQGPEFLTYFNYEAQQDKSGLPNDRFSAERPEGSISTLTIQRTEQRDSAMYRCASSRRSSGVPGYEQYFGPGTRLTVT.

This clonotype was detected ten times or more. V and J are TRBV12-3 or TRBV12-4 and TRBJ2-1, with D possibly being TRBD1 or TRBD2 (5 bases each). V was pared by 7 bases and J by 5 bases, with 15 bases between. The CDR3 length is 14 residues. The CDR3 DNA is TGTGCCAGCACCCTCCGGGACCCGAACAATGAGCAGTTCTTC. It yields the protein CASTLRDPNNEQFF.

This clonotype was observed many times. This chain joins TRBV11-2 and TRBJ2-7; tentatively, D is TRBD2 (6 bases). The CDR3 is made up of 13 amino acids. Germline V CDR1 and CDR2: SGHAT, FQNNGV. Trimming shortened V by 7 bases and J by 6 bases, and 16 bases separated the two germline ends. This CDR3 reads CASTPPRGGEQYF. DNA for the CDR3: TGTGCCAGCACCCCCCCCCGGGGAGGCGAGCAGTACTTC.

The chain's CDR3 is CASSAYTGSTPEQYF. As DNA, the CDR3 is TGTGCCAGTAGTGCATATACGGGATCCACGCCAGAGCAGTACTTC. V usage is TRBV19 and J usage is TRBJ2-7, with D tentatively TRBD2 (5 bases). Trimming stripped 5 bases from V and 7 bases from J, with 21 bases between. Germline assignment: CDR1 LNHDA and CDR2 SQIVND (reference sequence). CDR3 length equals 15 residues.

This clonotype was recorded once. V is TRBV27 and J is TRBJ2-7, with a weak D call TRBD1 (7 bases). Germline V CDR1 and CDR2: MNHEY, SMNVEV (reference sequence). This CDR3 has 14 amino acids. Between the trimmed V and J ends, which lost 5 bases and 3 bases, there was a span of 14 bases. The CDR3 is CASSARGAYYEQYF. In nucleotides, the CDR3 is TGTGCCAGCAGTGCCAGGGGGGCGTACTACGAGCAGTACTTC.

V is TRBV5-4 and J is TRBJ2-3, with D hard to call. The germline V gene encodes CDR1 SGHNT and CDR2 YYREEE (reference sequence). Trimming took 0 bases from V and 2 from J, leaving 7 bases between them. This CDR3 is built from 14 residues. The CDR3 loop reads CASSLVTDTDTQYF. CDR3 DNA sequence: TGTGCCAGCAGCTTGGTGACCGACACAGATACGCAGTATTTT.

This clonotype came up many times. This rearrangement joins TRBV6-1 to TRBJ1-5; D is uncertain. This CDR3 spans 15 amino acids. From germline, CDR1 is MNHNS and CDR2 SASEGT. Trimming cost V 5 bases and J 9 bases, with 20 bases left between them. The CDR3 region is CASSNPPSRLRPQHF. DNA of the CDR3: TGTGCCAGCAGTAACCCCCCATCGAGGTTGCGGCCCCAGCATTTT.